Listed below are T cell receptor beta chains from one sample, sequenced in a study of blood T cells in healthy people across ages. Each CDR3 protein is one row after TCRdb ran MiXCR on the 5' RACE reads. The sample carries 890,000 or so distinct CDR3 sequences, roughly 60% recorded once. Material for sequencing was blood. The origin of the receptors is a man aged 25 to 40 in good health. The CDR3 runs from the conserved cysteine through the conserved F or W. The D gene is left open where the match is weak. Not every row has a clone size; where given, it reads once, few, many or a size class.

NA	TRBV14	TRBJ1-6	NA	TGTGCCAGCAGCCAGGGGGCGATGGATTCACCCCTCCACTTT	CASSQGAMDSPLHF
few	TRBV7-3	TRBJ2-3	NA	TGTGCCAGCAGCTTGACGGGGGGCAGGACAGATACGCAGTATTTT	CASSLTGGRTDTQYF
NA	TRBV10-3	TRBJ1-5	TRBD1	TGTGCCATCAGTGAGCCAAATACAGGGGGAGCAAATCAGCCCCAGCATTTT	CAISEPNTGGANQPQHF
few	TRBV20-1	TRBJ2-4	NA	TGCAGTGCTAAGGGAAAACTAGCCAAAAACATTCAGTACTTC	CSAKGKLAKNIQYF
few	TRBV12-3/TRBV12-4	TRBJ2-7	NA	TGTGCCAGCAGCCAAGTTTTGGGACCCTACGAGCAGTACTTC	CASSQVLGPYEQYF
NA	TRBV5-1	TRBJ1-2	NA	TGCGCCAGCAGCTCAAATTCGAGGAACAGCGGGTTTCGGTATGGCTACACCTTC	CASSSNSRNSGFRYGYTF
NA	TRBV2	TRBJ2-5	NA	TGTGCCAGCAGTCCATCGGCAGGGACCCTGTTTATGGAAGAGACCCAGTACTTC	CASSPSAGTLFMEETQYF
NA	TRBV18	TRBJ1-4	NA	TGTGCCAGCTCCGAGGGACGAGGAACTAATGAAAAACTGTTTTTT	CASSEGRGTNEKLFF
NA	TRBV7-8	TRBJ1-1	NA	TGTGCCAGCAGCCTGAGGGAAATGTTAACTGAAGCTTTCTTT	CASSLREMLTEAFF
NA	TRBV12-3/TRBV12-4	TRBJ1-2	NA	TGTGCCAGCAGTTTACATGGAAATGGCTACACCTTC	CASSLHGNGYTF
NA	TRBV20-1	TRBJ1-2	NA	TGCAGTGCTAGAGGAAACAGCGACGGGGAGTATGGCTACACCTTC	CSARGNSDGEYGYTF
NA	TRBV7-9	TRBJ2-7	NA	TGTGCCAGCACTCCCCCCGGGGGTTACGAGCAGTACTTC	CASTPPGGYEQYF
NA	TRBV7-3	TRBJ2-1	NA	TGTGCCAGCAGCTTAATGTATGAATCCTACAATGAGCAGTTCTTC	CASSLMYESYNEQFF
once	TRBV27	TRBJ2-7	NA	TGTGCCAGCAGTTTATCAGCGGGGGCCAAATCGGCGGACAGGTCCTACGAGCAGTACTTC	CASSLSAGAKSADRSYEQYF
NA	TRBV4-3	TRBJ2-7	NA	TGCGCCAGCAGCCAAGATTCCGGACGGGATCGGCACGAGCAGTACTTC	CASSQDSGRDRHEQYF
few	TRBV20-1	TRBJ2-5	NA	TGCAGTGCTACAGCTGGGGGACGGCAAGAGACCCAGTACTTC	CSATAGGRQETQYF
NA	TRBV30	TRBJ1-1	NA	TGTGCCTGGGGGTATGGGGACACTGAAGCTTTCTTT	CAWGYGDTEAFF
NA	TRBV29-1	TRBJ2-1	NA	TGCAGCGTTATAGGGTTTCACAATGAGCAGTTCTTC	CSVIGFHNEQFF
NA	TRBV10-2	TRBJ2-7	TRBD2	TGCGCCAGCAAAGGGAGGGAGTCCTACGAGCAGTACTTC	CASKGRESYEQYF
NA	TRBV6-5	TRBJ1-5	NA	TGTGCCAGCAGTTACTCAGGGAAGCCTCAAAATCAGCCCCAGCATTTT	CASSYSGKPQNQPQHF
NA	TRBV12-3/TRBV12-4	TRBJ1-1	NA	TGTGCCAGCAGTCTTCGGACAGCGATGAACACTGAAGCTTTCTTT	CASSLRTAMNTEAFF
NA	TRBV5-1	TRBJ1-1	NA	TGCGCCAGCAGCGTCCTACAGGGAAGGAGCACTGAAGCTTTCTTT	CASSVLQGRSTEAFF
once	TRBV7-2	TRBJ2-2	NA	TGTGCCAGCAGCTTATTCCCTAGGACATACCGAGGGTTAAACACCGGGGAGCTGTTTTTT	CASSLFPRTYRGLNTGELFF
NA	TRBV7-2	TRBJ2-6	TRBD2	TGTGGCAGCAGCTCACGCCCGGGGGGACCACCTGGGGCCAGCGTCTTGACTTTC	CGSSSRPGGPPGASVLTF
once	TRBV7-9	TRBJ2-1	NA	TGTGCCAGCAGCATCGGACCAGGCAATGAGCAGTTCTTC	CASSIGPGNEQFF
NA	TRBV3-1	TRBJ2-3	TRBD2	TGTGCCAGCAGCCAAGGGACTAGCGGGGCGGATACGCAGTATTTT	CASSQGTSGADTQYF
once	TRBV4-1	TRBJ2-1	NA	TGCGCCAGCAGCCCAGCCCTGGGGGCGCGAAGTGAGCAGTTCTTC	CASSPALGARSEQFF
once	TRBV7-9	TRBJ1-5	NA	TGTGCCAGCAGCTCCGCCCGGGGCGGTGCTCAGCCCCAGCATTTT	CASSSARGGAQPQHF
NA	TRBV9	TRBJ2-7	NA	TGTGCCAGCAGCGTAACGTCCGGAGCCGAGCAGTACTTC	CASSVTSGAEQYF
NA	TRBV20-1	TRBJ1-1	TRBD1	TGCAGTGCTAGAGGGGACAGAATTGAAGCTTTCTTT	CSARGDRIEAFF
NA	TRBV20-1	TRBJ1-5	NA	TGCAGTGCTAGGGGGGACTACAATCAGCCCCAGCATTTT	CSARGDYNQPQHF
NA	TRBV9	TRBJ2-1	NA	TGTGCCAGCAGCGTAGATGGGGGGTCGGGGCAGTTCTTC	CASSVDGGSGQFF
NA	TRBV12-3/TRBV12-4	TRBJ1-5	TRBD1	TGTGCCAGCTCCGCCGGTAGGGGGCTTGGTCAGCCCCAGCATTTT	CASSAGRGLGQPQHF
NA	TRBV27	TRBJ2-2	TRBD1	TGTGCCAGCAGTTTCTTGGGGCCGGGACAGGGGGCTCGCGCGAACACCGGGGAGCTGTTTTTT	CASSFLGPGQGARANTGELFF
NA	TRBV15	TRBJ2-7	NA	TGTGCCACCAGCAGAGATCGGGTTGGAGGCGAGCAGTACTTC	CATSRDRVGGEQYF
NA	TRBV4-2	TRBJ1-5	TRBD1	TGTGCCAGCAGCCCTCGGACAGGGGACAATCAGCCCCAGCATTTT	CASSPRTGDNQPQHF
NA	TRBV3-1	TRBJ2-3	NA	TGTGCCAGCAGCCAAGACTTGGCCCCAAGTACGCAGTATTTT	CASSQDLAPSTQYF
NA	TRBV4-2	TRBJ2-6	NA	TGTGCCAGCAGCCAAGAAGGTACCTCTGGGGCCAACGTCCTGACTTTC	CASSQEGTSGANVLTF
NA	TRBV5-1	TRBJ2-1	TRBD1	TGCGCCAGCAGCGCGGGACAGGACCCGAACAATGAGCAGTTCTTC	CASSAGQDPNNEQFF
NA	TRBV20-1	TRBJ2-1	NA	TGCAGTGCTAGGACACTTGGGGGGACTTCCTACAATGAGCAGTTCTTC	CSARTLGGTSYNEQFF